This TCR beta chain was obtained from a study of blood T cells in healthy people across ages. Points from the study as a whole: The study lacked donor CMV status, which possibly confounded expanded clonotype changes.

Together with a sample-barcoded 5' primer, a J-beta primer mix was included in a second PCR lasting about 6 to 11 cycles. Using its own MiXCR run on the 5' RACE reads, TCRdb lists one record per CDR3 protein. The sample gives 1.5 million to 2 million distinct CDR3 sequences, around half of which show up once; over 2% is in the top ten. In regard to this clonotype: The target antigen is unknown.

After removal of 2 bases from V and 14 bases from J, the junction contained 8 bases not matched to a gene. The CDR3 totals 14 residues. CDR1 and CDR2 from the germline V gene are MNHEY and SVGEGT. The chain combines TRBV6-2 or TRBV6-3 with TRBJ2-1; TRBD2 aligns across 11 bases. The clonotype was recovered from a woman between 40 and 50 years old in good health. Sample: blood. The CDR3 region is CASSYDASGGLEFF. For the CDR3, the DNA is TGTGCCAGCAGTTACGACGCTAGCGGGGGGTTGGAGTTCTTC.